This TCR beta chain emerged from a study of shared clonotypes between healthy human individuals. At the level of the study: Donor composition was a couple of women and three men, aged 18 to 49. CD4 naive cells filled three plates per donor, CD4 memory three, CD8 naive two and CD8 memory one. Study observations and caveats: Clonotype sharing across a few donors was observed for roughly 5% of naive CD4 clonotypes. Relative to memory subsets, naive subsets generally showed larger estimated richness.

Sequenced by immunoSEQ multiplex PCR; TCRdb stores in-frame clones only, minus some. The table shows about 700,000 clones, with under 95% occurring only once. On this clone: No antigen is known for it.

V lost 5 bases to trimming and J lost 4 bases; unmatched junction nucleotides: 10. The CDR3 loop spans 16 amino acids. Germline V gene data show CDR1 as LNHDA and CDR2 as SQIVND (reference sequence). CD45RO-negative, CCR7-selected cells formed the naive CD8 fraction, which excluded terminally differentiated effector memory CD45RA+ cells. The sample was naive CD8+ T cells sorted from blood. The TCR sequence derives from a man aged 25-45 years in good health. This chain connects TRBV19 to TRBJ1-4; 7 bases match TRBD1. The CDR3 is CASSVAEGADNEKLFF. DNA for the CDR3: TGTGCCAGTAGTGTAGCGGAGGGGGCGGATAATGAAAAACTGTTTTTT.